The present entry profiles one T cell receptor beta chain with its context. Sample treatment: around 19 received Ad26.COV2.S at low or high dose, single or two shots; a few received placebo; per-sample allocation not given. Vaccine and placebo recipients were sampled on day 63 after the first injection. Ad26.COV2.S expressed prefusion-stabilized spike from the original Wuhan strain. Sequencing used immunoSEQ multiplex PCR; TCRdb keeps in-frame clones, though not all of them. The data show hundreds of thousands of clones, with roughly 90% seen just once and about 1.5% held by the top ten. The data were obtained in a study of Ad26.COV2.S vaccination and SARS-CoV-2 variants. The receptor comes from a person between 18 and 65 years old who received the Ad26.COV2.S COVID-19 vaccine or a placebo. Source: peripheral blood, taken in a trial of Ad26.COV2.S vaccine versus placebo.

Written as DNA, the CDR3 is TGTGCCAGCTCACCACCGTCGGCCAGGTTGAACACTGAAGCTTTCTTT. Protein product: CASSPPSARLNTEAFF. The chain uses TRBV18 and TRBJ1-1; no definite D call. The CDR3 consists of 16 residues. Trimming stripped 0 bases from V and 0 bases from J, with 11 bases between. CDR1 is KGHSH, CDR2 LQKENI, per germline.